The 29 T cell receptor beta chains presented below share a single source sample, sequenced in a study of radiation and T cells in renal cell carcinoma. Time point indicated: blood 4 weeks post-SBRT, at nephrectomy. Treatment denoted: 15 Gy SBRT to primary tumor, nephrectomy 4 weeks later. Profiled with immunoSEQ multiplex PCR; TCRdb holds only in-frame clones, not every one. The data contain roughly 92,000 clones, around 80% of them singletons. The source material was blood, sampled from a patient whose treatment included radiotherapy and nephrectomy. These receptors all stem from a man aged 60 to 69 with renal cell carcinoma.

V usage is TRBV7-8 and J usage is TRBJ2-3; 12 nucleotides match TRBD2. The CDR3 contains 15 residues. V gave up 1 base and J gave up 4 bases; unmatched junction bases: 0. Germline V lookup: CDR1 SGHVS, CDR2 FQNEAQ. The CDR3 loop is CASSLGLAGADTQYF. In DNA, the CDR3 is TGTGCCAGCAGCTTAGGACTAGCGGGAGCAGATACGCAGTATTTT.

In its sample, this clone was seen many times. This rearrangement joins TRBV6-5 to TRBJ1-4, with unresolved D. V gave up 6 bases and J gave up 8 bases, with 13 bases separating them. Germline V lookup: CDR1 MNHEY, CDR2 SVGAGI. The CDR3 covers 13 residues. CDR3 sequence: CASRPPSREKLFF. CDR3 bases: TGTGCCAGCAGGCCCCCGTCTCGGGAAAAACTGTTTTTT.

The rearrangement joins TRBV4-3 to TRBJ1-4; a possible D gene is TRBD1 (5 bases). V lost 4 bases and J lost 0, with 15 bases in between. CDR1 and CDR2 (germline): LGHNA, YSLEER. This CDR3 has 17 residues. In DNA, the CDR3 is TGCGCCAGCAGCCCCGTGCGGGGGACGGCAACTAATGAAAAACTGTTTTTT. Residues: CASSPVRGTATNEKLFF.

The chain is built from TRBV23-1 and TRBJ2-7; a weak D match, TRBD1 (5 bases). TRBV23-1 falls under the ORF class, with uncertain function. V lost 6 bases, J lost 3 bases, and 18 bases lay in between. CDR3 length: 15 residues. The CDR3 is CASSPKDIPCYEQYF. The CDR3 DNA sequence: TGCGCCAGCAGCCCGAAGGACATCCCTTGCTACGAGCAGTACTTC.

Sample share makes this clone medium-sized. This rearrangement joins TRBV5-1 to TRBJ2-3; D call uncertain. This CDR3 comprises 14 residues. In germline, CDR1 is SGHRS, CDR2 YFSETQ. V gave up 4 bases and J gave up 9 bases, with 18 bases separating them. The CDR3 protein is CASSPTPRVDTQYF. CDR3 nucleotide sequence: TGCGCCAGCAGCCCAACCCCTCGGGTGGACACGCAGTATTTT.

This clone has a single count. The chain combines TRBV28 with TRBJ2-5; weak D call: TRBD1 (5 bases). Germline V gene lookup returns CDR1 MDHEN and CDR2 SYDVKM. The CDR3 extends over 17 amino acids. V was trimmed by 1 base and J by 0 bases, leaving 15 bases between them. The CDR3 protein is CASSLFRDSKYQETQYF. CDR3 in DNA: TGTGCCAGCAGTTTATTCAGGGATTCTAAGTACCAAGAGACCCAGTACTTC.

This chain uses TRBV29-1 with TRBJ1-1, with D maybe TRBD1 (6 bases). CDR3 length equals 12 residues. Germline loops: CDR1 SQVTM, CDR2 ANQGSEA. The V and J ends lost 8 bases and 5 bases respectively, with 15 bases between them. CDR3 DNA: TGCAGCCCCAGGGGTTGGAGGACTGAAGCTTTCTTT. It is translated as CSPRGWRTEAFF.

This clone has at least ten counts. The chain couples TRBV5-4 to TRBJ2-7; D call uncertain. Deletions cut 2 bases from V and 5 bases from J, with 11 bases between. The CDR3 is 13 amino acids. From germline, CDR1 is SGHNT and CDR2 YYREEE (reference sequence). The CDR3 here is CASSFRFQDEQYF. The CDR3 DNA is TGTGCCAGCAGCTTCCGATTTCAGGACGAGCAGTACTTC.

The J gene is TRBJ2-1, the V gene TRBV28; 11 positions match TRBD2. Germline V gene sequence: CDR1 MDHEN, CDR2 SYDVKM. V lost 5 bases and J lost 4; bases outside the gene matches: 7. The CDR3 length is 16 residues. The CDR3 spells CASSTLAGAGYNEQFF. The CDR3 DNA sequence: TGTGCCAGCAGTACACTAGCGGGAGCGGGATACAATGAGCAGTTCTTC.

CDR3 sequence (DNA): TGTGCCAGCAGCGTAGGAGGAGCTAGCGGGAGCCTCCTCTACGAGCAGTACTTC. Amino acids: CASSVGGASGSLLYEQYF. This rearrangement joins TRBV9 to TRBJ2-7; TRBD2 aligns across 10 bases. This CDR3 comprises 18 residues. After removal of 0 bases from V and 3 bases from J, the junction contained 12 bases not matched to a gene. CDR1 and CDR2 (germline): SGDLS, YYNGEE.

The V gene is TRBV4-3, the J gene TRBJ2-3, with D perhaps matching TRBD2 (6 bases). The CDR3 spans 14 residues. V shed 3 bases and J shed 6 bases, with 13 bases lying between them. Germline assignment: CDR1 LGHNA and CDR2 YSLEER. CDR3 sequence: CASSHDRGMDTQYF. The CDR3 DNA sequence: TGCGCCAGCAGCCACGATCGGGGGATGGATACGCAGTATTTT.

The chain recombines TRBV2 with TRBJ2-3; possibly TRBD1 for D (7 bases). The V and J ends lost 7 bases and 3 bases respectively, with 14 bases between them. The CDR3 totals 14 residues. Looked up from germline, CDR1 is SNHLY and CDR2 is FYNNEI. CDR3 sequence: CASMAGTATDTQYF. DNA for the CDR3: TGTGCCAGCATGGCGGGGACAGCGACAGATACGCAGTATTTT.

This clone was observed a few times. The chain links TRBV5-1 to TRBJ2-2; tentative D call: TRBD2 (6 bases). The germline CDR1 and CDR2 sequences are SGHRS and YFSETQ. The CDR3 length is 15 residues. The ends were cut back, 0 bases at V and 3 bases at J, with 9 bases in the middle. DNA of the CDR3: TGCGCCAGCAGCTTGGTGGTAGCGGACACCGGGGAGCTGTTTTTT. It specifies CASSLVVADTGELFF.

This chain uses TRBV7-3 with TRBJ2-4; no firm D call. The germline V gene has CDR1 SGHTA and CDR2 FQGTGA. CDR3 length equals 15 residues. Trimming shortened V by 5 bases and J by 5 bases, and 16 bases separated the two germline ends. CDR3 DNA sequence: TGTGCCAGCAGCCCGGGTTGGGAAAAGGAAAACATTCAGTACTTC. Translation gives CASSPGWEKENIQYF. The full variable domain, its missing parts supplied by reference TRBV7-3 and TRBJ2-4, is GAGVSQTPSNKVTEKGKYVELRCDPISGHTALYWYRQSLGQGPEFLIYFQGTGAADDSGLPNDRFFAVRPEGSVSTLKIQRTERGDSAVYLCASSPGWEKENIQYFGAGTRLSVL.

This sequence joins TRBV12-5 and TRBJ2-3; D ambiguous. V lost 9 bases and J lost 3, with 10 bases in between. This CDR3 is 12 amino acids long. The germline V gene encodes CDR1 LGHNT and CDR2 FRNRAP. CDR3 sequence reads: CASGRETDTQYF. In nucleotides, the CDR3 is TGTGCTAGCGGTAGAGAGACAGATACGCAGTATTTT.

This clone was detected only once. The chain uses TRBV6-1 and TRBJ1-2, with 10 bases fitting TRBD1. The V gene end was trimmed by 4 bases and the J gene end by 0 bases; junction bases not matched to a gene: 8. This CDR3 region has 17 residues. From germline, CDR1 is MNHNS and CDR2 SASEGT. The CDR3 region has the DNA TGTGCCAGCAGTGTGGACAGGGGGACTGAAGCTAACTATGGCTACACCTTC. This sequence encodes CASSVDRGTEANYGYTF.

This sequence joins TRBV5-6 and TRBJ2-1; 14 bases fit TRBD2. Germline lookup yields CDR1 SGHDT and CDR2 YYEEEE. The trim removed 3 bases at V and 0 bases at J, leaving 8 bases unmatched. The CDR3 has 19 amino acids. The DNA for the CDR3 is TGTGCCAGCAGCTGGGGACTAGCGGGAGAAGGAGGCTCCTACAATGAGCAGTTCTTC. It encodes CASSWGLAGEGGSYNEQFF.

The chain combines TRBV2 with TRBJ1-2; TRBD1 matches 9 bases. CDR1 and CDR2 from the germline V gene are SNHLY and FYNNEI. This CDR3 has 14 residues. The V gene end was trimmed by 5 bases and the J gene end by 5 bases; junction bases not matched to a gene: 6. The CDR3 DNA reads TGTGCCAGCAGTAGGGGACAGGGTAATTATGGCTACACCTTC. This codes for CASSRGQGNYGYTF.

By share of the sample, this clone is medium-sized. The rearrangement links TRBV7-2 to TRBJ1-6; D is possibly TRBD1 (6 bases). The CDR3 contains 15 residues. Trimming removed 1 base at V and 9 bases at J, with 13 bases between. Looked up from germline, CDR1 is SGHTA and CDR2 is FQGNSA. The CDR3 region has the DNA TGTGCCAGCAGCTTAGTTGTGACAGGTGCTTCACCCCTCCACTTT. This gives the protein CASSLVVTGASPLHF.

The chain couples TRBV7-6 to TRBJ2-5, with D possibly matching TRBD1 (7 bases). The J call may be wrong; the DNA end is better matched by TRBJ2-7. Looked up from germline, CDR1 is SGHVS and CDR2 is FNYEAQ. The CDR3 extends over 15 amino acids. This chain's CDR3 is CASSLGSGGNNEQYF. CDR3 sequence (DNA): TGTGCCAGCAGCTTAGGATCAGGGGGGAACAACGAGCAGTACTTC.

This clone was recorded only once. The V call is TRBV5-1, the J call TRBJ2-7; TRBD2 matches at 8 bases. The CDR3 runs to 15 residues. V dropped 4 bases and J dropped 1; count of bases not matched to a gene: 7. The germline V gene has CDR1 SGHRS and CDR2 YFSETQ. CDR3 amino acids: CASSQGLELSYEQYF. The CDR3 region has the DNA TGCGCCAGCAGCCAGGGACTAGAGTTATCCTACGAGCAGTACTTC.

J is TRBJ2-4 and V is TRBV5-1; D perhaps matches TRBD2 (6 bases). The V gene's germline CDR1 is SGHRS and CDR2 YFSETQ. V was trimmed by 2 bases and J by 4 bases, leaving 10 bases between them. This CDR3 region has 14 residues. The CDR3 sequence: CASSFVGGKNIQYF. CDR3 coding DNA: TGCGCCAGCAGCTTTGTTGGAGGGAAAAACATTCAGTACTTC.

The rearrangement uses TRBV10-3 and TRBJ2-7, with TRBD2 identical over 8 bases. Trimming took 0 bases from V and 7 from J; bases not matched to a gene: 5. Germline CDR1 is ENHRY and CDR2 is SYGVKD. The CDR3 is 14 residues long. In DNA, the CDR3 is TGTGCCATCAGTGAGTCTGGGTCGGGGGGGGAGCAGTACTTC. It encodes CAISESGSGGEQYF.

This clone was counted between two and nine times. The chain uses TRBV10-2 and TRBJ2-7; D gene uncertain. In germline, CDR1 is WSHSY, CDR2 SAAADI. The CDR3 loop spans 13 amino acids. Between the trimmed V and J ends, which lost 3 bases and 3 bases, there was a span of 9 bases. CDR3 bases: TGCGCCAGCAGTGAAAACGGAGACTACGAGCAGTACTTC. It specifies CASSENGDYEQYF.

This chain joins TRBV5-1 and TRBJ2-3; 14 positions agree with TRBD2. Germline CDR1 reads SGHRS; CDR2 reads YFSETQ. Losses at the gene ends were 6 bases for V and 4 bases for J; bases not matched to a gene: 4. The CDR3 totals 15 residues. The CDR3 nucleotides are TGCGCCAGCACCCTGGGACTAGCGGGAGCAGATACGCAGTATTTT. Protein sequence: CASTLGLAGADTQYF.

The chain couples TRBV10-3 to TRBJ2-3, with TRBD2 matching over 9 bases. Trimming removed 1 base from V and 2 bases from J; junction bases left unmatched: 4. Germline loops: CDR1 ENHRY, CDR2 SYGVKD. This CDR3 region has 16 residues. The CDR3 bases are TGTGCCATCAGTGAGTGGGCGGGAGGGATCACAGATACGCAGTATTTT. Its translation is CAISEWAGGITDTQYF.

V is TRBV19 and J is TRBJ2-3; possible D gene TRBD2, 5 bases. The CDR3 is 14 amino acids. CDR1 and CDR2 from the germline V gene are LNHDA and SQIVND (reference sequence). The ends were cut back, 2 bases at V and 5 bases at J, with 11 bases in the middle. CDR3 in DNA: TGTGCCAGTAGTATAATGATCGCGGGAGATACGCAGTATTTT. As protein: CASSIMIAGDTQYF.

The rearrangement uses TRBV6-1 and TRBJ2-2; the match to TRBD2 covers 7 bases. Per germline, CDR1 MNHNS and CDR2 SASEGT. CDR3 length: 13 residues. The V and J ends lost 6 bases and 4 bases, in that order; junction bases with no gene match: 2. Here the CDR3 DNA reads TGTGCCAGCAGACCGGGAGGCACCGGGGAGCTGTTTTTT. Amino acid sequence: CASRPGGTGELFF.

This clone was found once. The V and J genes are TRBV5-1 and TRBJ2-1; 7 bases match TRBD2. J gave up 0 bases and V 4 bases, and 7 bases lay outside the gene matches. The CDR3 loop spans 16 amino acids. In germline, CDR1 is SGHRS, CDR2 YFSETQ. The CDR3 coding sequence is TGCGCCAGCAGCCCCAAAGCGGGGAGCTCCTACAATGAGCAGTTCTTC. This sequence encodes CASSPKAGSSYNEQFF.